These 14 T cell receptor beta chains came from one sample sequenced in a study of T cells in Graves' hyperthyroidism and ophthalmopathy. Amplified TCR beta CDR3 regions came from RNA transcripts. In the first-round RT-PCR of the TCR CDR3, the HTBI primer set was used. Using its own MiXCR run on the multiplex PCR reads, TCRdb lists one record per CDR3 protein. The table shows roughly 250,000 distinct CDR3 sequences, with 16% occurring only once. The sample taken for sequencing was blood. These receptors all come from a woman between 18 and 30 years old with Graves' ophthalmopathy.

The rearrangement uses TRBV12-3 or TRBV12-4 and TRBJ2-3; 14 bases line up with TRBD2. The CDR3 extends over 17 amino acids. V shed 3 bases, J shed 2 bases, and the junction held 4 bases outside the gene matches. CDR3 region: CASSFRTSGGSTDTQYF. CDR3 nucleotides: TGTGCCAGCAGTTTTAGGACTAGCGGGGGGTCCACAGATACGCAGTATTTT.

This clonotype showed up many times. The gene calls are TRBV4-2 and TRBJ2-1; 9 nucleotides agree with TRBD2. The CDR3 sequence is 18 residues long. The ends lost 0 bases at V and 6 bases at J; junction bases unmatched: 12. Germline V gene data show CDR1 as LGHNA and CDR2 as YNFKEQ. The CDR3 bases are TGTGCCAGCAGCCAAGAACGCCGTGGGGCGGGAGGGCCCAATGAGCAGTTCTTC. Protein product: CASSQERRGAGGPNEQFF.

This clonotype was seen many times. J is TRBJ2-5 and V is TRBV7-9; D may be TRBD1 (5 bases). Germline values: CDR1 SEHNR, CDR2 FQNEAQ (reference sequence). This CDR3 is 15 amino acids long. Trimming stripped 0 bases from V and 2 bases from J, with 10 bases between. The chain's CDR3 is CASSLAPQGQETQYF. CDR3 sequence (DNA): TGTGCCAGCAGCTTAGCCCCCCAGGGACAAGAGACCCAGTACTTC.

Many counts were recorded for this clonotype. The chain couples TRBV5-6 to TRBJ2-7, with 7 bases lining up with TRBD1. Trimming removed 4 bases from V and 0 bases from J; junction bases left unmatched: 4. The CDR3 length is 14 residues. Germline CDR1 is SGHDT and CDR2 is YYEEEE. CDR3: CASSRRQGSYEQYF. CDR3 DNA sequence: TGTGCCAGCAGCCGAAGACAGGGCTCCTACGAGCAGTACTTC.

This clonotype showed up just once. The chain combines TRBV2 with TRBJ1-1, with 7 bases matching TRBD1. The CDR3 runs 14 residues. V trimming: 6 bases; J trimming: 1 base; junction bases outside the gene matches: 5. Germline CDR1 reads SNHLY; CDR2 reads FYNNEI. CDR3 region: CASSRTGGNTEAFF. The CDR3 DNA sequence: TGTGCCAGCAGCCGGACAGGAGGGAACACTGAAGCTTTCTTT.

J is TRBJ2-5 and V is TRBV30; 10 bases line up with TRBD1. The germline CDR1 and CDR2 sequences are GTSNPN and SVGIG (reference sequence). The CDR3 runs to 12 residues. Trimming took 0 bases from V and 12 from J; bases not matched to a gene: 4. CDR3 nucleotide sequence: TGTGCCTGGAGTGTACGAGGGACAGGGGAGTACTTC. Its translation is CAWSVRGTGEYF.

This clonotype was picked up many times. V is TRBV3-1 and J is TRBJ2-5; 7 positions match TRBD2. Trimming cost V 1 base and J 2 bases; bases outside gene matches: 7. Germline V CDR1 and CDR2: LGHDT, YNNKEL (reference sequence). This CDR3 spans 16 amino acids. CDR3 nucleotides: TGTGCCAGCAGCCAAGGTGGGGGGGGGACTCAAGAGACCCAGTACTTC. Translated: CASSQGGGGTQETQYF.

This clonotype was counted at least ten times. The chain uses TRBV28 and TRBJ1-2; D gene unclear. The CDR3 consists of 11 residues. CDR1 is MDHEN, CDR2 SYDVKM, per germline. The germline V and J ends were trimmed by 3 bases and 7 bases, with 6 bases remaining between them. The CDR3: CASSFGRGYTF. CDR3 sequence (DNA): TGTGCCAGCAGTTTTGGCCGTGGCTACACCTTC.

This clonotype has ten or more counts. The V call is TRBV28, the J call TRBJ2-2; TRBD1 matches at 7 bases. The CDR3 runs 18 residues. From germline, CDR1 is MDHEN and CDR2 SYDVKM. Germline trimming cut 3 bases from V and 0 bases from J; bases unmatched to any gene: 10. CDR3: CASSFNPRGRSNTGELFF. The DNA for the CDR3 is TGTGCCAGCAGTTTCAACCCTAGGGGGCGCTCGAACACCGGGGAGCTGTTTTTT.

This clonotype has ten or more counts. The CDR3 sequence: CSAIGQGLERGNSPLHF. CDR3 DNA sequence: TGCAGTGCTATTGGACAGGGGTTAGAGAGGGGTAATTCACCCCTCCACTTT. The chain has TRBV20-1 and TRBJ1-6; TRBD1 matches 9 bases. V shed 4 bases and J 6 bases; nucleotides not matched to a gene: 13. Germline CDR1 is DFQATT and CDR2 is SNEGSKA (reference sequence). The CDR3 is 17 residues long.

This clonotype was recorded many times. This chain's CDR3 is CASGTQHRVRNSNQPQHF. The CDR3 DNA is TGTGCTAGTGGTACCCAGCACCGGGTCCGTAATAGCAATCAGCCCCAGCATTTT. The chain carries TRBV12-5 and TRBJ1-5; D unresolved. The CDR3 runs 18 residues. Germline assignment: CDR1 LGHNT and CDR2 FRNRAP. Trimming took off 5 bases at V and 0 bases at J, with 20 bases between the two ends.

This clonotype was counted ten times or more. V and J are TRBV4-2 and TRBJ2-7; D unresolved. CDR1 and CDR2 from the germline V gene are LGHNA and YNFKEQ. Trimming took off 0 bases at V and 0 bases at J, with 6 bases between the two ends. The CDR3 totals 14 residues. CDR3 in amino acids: CASSQDQLSYEQYF. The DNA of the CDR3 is TGTGCCAGCAGCCAAGATCAACTCTCCTACGAGCAGTACTTC.

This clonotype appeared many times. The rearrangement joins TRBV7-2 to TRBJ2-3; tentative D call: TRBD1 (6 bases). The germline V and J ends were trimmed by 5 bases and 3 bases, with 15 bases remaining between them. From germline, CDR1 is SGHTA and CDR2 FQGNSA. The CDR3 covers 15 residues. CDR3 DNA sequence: TGTGCCAGCAGCCCCTCTACAGGGAGAACAGATACGCAGTATTTT. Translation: CASSPSTGRTDTQYF.

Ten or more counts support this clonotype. The CDR3 protein is CASSFPITYLREDTEAFF. The CDR3 DNA follows: TGTGCCAGCAGTTTCCCAATCACCTACTTACGGGAGGACACTGAAGCTTTCTTT. The rearrangement joins TRBV28 to TRBJ1-1, with D unclear. Germline V lookup: CDR1 MDHEN, CDR2 SYDVKM. Trimming cost V 3 bases and J 3 bases, with 23 bases left between them. The CDR3 length is 18 residues.